These 14 T cell receptor beta chains originate from one sample sequenced in a study of blood T cell repertoires in COVID-19. Profiling relied on immunoSEQ multiplex PCR, and the TCRdb table lists in-frame clones only, not all of them. Counted here are approximately 25,000 clones, 65% to 75% occurring once; the ten biggest clones make up less than 8.5%. Sequencing input: peripheral blood. The receptors derive from a man aged 45-60 years with COVID-19, enrolled during active disease.

The chain links TRBV28 to TRBJ2-3; 9 bases match TRBD1. Germline values: CDR1 MDHEN, CDR2 SYDVKM. The CDR3 loop spans 17 amino acids. The J segment lost 4 bases and the V segment lost 2 bases, leaving 10 bases of the junction unmatched. In DNA form, the CDR3 reads TGTGCCAGCAGTTTACGCCGCCGGGACAGGGTGGCAGATACGCAGTATTTT. Translating it yields CASSLRRRDRVADTQYF.

V gene TRBV9 combines with J gene TRBJ2-1; D is unclear. Germline V lookup: CDR1 SGDLS, CDR2 YYNGEE. This CDR3 contains 13 residues. The V end was cut by 1 base, the J end by 9 bases, with 11 bases between. In nucleotides, the CDR3 is TGTGCCAGCAGCGTATTGAAAGCTGGTGAGCAGTTCTTC. This codes for CASSVLKAGEQFF.

V is TRBV5-1 and J is TRBJ1-1, with D maybe TRBD1 (6 bases). Per germline, CDR1 SGHRS and CDR2 YFSETQ. V dropped 4 bases and J dropped 4 bases, with 17 bases sitting between them. The CDR3 consists of 15 residues. CDR3 in amino acids: CASSIGQTEGTEAFF. The CDR3 nucleotides are TGCGCCAGCAGCATTGGACAGACGGAAGGCACTGAAGCTTTCTTT.

This clone was counted between two and nine times. The chain's CDR3 is CASSTDRGGTEAFF. DNA of the CDR3: TGCGCCAGCAGTACGGACAGGGGGGGAACTGAAGCTTTCTTT. The rearrangement uses TRBV10-2 and TRBJ1-1, with 10 positions matching TRBD1. V shed 5 bases, J shed 5 bases, and the junction held 5 bases outside the gene matches. The length of the CDR3 is 14 residues. CDR1 is WSHSY and CDR2 is SAAADI in the germline V gene.

The rearrangement links TRBV13 to TRBJ2-7, with TRBD2 identical over 10 bases. The CDR3 loop spans 15 amino acids. Germline V lookup: CDR1 PRHDT, CDR2 FYEKMQ (reference sequence). With V trimmed by 5 bases and J by 3 bases, 7 bases remained unmatched. The CDR3 DNA sequence: TGTGCCAGCAGCCGCCCGACTAGCGGGCTCTACGAGCAGTACTTC. Its protein product is CASSRPTSGLYEQYF.

The CDR3 protein is CASSLGLAELGTDTQYF. The CDR3 nucleotides read TGTGCCAGCAGCCTCGGACTAGCGGAGCTAGGCACAGATACGCAGTATTTT. The chain recombines TRBV11-3 with TRBJ2-3; 10 bases agree with TRBD2. Trimming cost V 5 bases and J 1 base; bases outside gene matches: 9. This CDR3 has 17 residues. Per germline, CDR1 SGHNT and CDR2 YENEEA.

The rearrangement joins TRBV6-6 to TRBJ1-1; unclear D gene. Germline V gene lookup returns CDR1 MNHNY and CDR2 SVGAGI (reference sequence). Between the trimmed V and J ends, which lost 1 base and 6 bases, there was a span of 6 bases. The CDR3 consists of 12 residues. The CDR3 nucleotides are TGTGCCAGCAGTTACTATTCTCCTGAAGCTTTCTTT. It specifies CASSYYSPEAFF.

V is TRBV9 and J is TRBJ1-6, with D perhaps TRBD1 (6 bases). The germline CDR1 and CDR2 sequences are SGDLS and YYNGEE. The CDR3 length is 17 residues. V lost 3 bases and J 0 bases, leaving 13 bases between the germline ends. CDR3 loop: CASSGPGGPSYNSPLHF. As DNA, the CDR3 is TGTGCCAGCAGCGGACCCGGGGGGCCCTCCTATAATTCACCCCTCCACTTT.

The chain employs TRBV30 and TRBJ1-2, with 9 bases matching TRBD1. CDR1 and CDR2 from the germline V gene are GTSNPN and SVGIG (reference sequence). The CDR3 extends over 14 amino acids. The V gene end was trimmed by 0 bases and the J gene end by 7 bases; junction bases not matched to a gene: 6. CDR3 in DNA: TGTGCCTGGAGTGTTAGAGAGACAGGGGGTGGCTACACCTTC. Residues: CAWSVRETGGGYTF.

CDR3 DNA sequence: TGTGCCAGCAGTTCCTCGACAGGGAACTATGGCTACACCTTC. Translation gives CASSSSTGNYGYTF. The chain employs TRBV2 and TRBJ1-2, with 7 bases lining up with TRBD1. The CDR3 totals 14 residues. Trimming at V came to 5 bases and at J to 2 bases, leaving 5 bases not matched to a gene. CDR1 is SNHLY, CDR2 FYNNEI, per germline.

The CDR3 loop reads CAISKNRGNQPQHF. In DNA form, the CDR3 reads TGTGCCATCAGTAAAAACAGAGGCAATCAGCCCCAGCATTTT. The chain links TRBV10-3 to TRBJ1-5; D call uncertain. Per germline, CDR1 ENHRY and CDR2 SYGVKD. The CDR3 has 14 residues. The V end lost 5 bases, the J end lost 2 bases, and 10 bases lay between the germline ends.

The chain uses TRBV11-3 and TRBJ2-7; 11 bases align to TRBD2. This CDR3 is built from 14 residues. The V gene's germline CDR1 is SGHNT and CDR2 YENEEA. The V and J ends lost 4 bases and 4 bases, in that order; junction bases with no gene match: 3. CDR3: CASSWGLAAYEQYF. The CDR3 nucleotides are TGTGCCAGCAGCTGGGGACTAGCGGCTTACGAGCAGTACTTC.

The chain recombines TRBV10-3 with TRBJ2-3, with 11 bases fitting TRBD1. The CDR3 is 16 amino acids. The V and J ends lost 2 bases and 4 bases, in that order; junction bases with no gene match: 5. CDR1 ENHRY and CDR2 SYGVKD come from the germline V gene. The CDR3: CAISEQLGQGADTQYF. The CDR3 region has the DNA TGTGCCATCAGTGAGCAATTGGGACAGGGGGCAGATACGCAGTATTTT.

This sequence joins TRBV19 and TRBJ2-1; TRBD2 is a possible D gene (6 bases). The V and J ends lost 3 bases and 6 bases respectively, with 12 bases between them. The germline V gene encodes CDR1 LNHDA and CDR2 SQIVND (reference sequence). This CDR3 is built from 14 residues. The CDR3 spells CASSIEAGPNEQFF. The CDR3 DNA follows: TGTGCCAGTAGTATTGAGGCGGGACCCAATGAGCAGTTCTTC.